This T cell receptor (beta chain) was sequenced during a study of cytomegalovirus exposure and HLA in healthy donors. The CDR3 is made up of 13 amino acids. Germline-derived CDR1 and CDR2 are SGHNT and YYREEE (reference sequence). The germline V and J ends were trimmed by 2 bases and 2 bases, with 7 bases remaining between them. Both 60 Vbeta primers and 13 Jbeta primers went into the PCR. Clones were read by immunoSEQ multiplex PCR, and TCRdb kept only the in-frame ones, dropping some. This table holds more than 75,000 clones, roughly 77% found once. With respect to this clone: The antigen is not known.

Study results and limitations: In a later analysis, TCR beta V- and J-gene trimming was associated with a missense DCLRE1C variant. Within a later analysis, the majority of CMV-associated TCR beta chains appeared HLA-restricted.

The rearrangement uses TRBV5-4 and TRBJ2-5, with D unresolved. The specimen sequenced was PBMCs. This TCR came from a woman in her thirties or forties in good health and CMV-seropositive. CDR3 amino acids: CASSFDWQETQYF. The CDR3 bases are TGTGCCAGCAGCTTCGACTGGCAAGAGACCCAGTACTTC.